Listed below are T cell receptor beta chains from one sample, sequenced in a study of T-cell memory formation after mild COVID-19. TCRdb called the 5' RACE reads again in MiXCR, with one record for every CDR3 protein. This sample carries some 57,000 distinct CDR3 sequences, approximately 12% of them seen once, and the ten largest clones take more than 20%. The material sequenced was PBMCs or a T cell subset sorted from them (not recorded which). These receptors originate from a man aged 18 to 35 who had mild COVID-19 (a few samples of this study predate the infection). Cell type and time point are not known. CDR3s include the opening cysteine and the closing phenylalanine or tryptophan. Each record gives: V gene, D gene, clone size, J gene, CDR3 protein, CDR3 DNA. The D gene is left open where the match is weak. A clone size is listed for some rows: how often the clone was seen (once, few, many), or a class if it is expanded.

V gene: TRBV7-3; D gene: NA; clone size: many; J gene: TRBJ2-5; CDR3 protein: CASSSIFQETQYF; CDR3 DNA: TGTGCCAGCAGCTCAATATTCCAAGAGACCCAGTACTTC
V gene: TRBV19; D gene: NA; clone size: NA; J gene: TRBJ2-2; CDR3 protein: CASRITGSRTGELFF; CDR3 DNA: TGTGCCAGTAGGATTACAGGTTCCCGAACCGGGGAGCTGTTTTTT
V gene: TRBV20-1; D gene: NA; clone size: many; J gene: TRBJ2-2; CDR3 protein: CSARGSQGNTGELFF; CDR3 DNA: TGCAGTGCTAGGGGAAGTCAGGGGAACACCGGGGAGCTGTTTTTT
V gene: TRBV10-3; D gene: NA; clone size: many; J gene: TRBJ2-5; CDR3 protein: CAIEETQYF; CDR3 DNA: TGTGCCATCGAAGAGACCCAGTACTTC
V gene: TRBV5-1; D gene: NA; clone size: many; J gene: TRBJ2-2; CDR3 protein: CASSLDTNTGELFF; CDR3 DNA: TGCGCCAGCAGCTTGGACACGAACACCGGGGAGCTGTTTTTT
V gene: TRBV7-2; D gene: NA; clone size: large; J gene: TRBJ1-4; CDR3 protein: CASSPGGGRATNEKLFF; CDR3 DNA: TGTGCCAGCAGCCCCGGCGGAGGGCGTGCAACTAATGAAAAACTGTTTTTT
V gene: TRBV3-1; D gene: NA; clone size: few; J gene: TRBJ2-3; CDR3 protein: CASSQAGRSYTDTQYF; CDR3 DNA: TGTGCCAGCAGCCAAGCTGGCCGAAGTTACACAGATACGCAGTATTTT
V gene: TRBV7-2; D gene: TRBD1; clone size: NA; J gene: TRBJ2-7; CDR3 protein: CASRPTGGRGSYEQYF; CDR3 DNA: TGTGCCAGCAGACCTACAGGGGGCAGAGGCTCCTACGAGCAGTACTTC
V gene: TRBV7-9; D gene: NA; clone size: many; J gene: TRBJ2-5; CDR3 protein: CASKPALVEETQYF; CDR3 DNA: TGTGCCAGCAAACCCGCCTTAGTAGAAGAGACCCAGTACTTC
V gene: TRBV12-3/TRBV12-4; D gene: NA; clone size: many; J gene: TRBJ2-1; CDR3 protein: CASSPFGNNEQFF; CDR3 DNA: TGTGCCAGCAGCCCCTTCGGCAACAATGAGCAGTTCTTC
V gene: TRBV14; D gene: TRBD1; clone size: few; J gene: TRBJ1-1; CDR3 protein: CATQTGWNTEAFF; CDR3 DNA: TGTGCCACCCAGACAGGGTGGAACACTGAAGCTTTCTTT
V gene: TRBV6-1; D gene: NA; clone size: few; J gene: TRBJ1-1; CDR3 protein: CASSEPYTEAFF; CDR3 DNA: TGTGCCAGCAGTGAACCCTACACTGAAGCTTTCTTT
V gene: TRBV7-2; D gene: NA; clone size: many; J gene: TRBJ2-1; CDR3 protein: CASSATRNYNEQFF; CDR3 DNA: TGTGCCAGCAGCGCGACTAGAAACTACAATGAGCAGTTCTTC
V gene: TRBV7-9; D gene: NA; clone size: many; J gene: TRBJ2-5; CDR3 protein: CASSFMKTQYF; CDR3 DNA: TGTGCCAGCAGCTTTATGAAGACCCAGTACTTC
V gene: TRBV4-2; D gene: NA; clone size: few; J gene: TRBJ2-5; CDR3 protein: CASSQDWPLGGVGTQYF; CDR3 DNA: TGTGCCAGCAGCCAAGATTGGCCCCTCGGCGGGGTGGGGACCCAGTACTTC
V gene: TRBV7-2; D gene: TRBD2; clone size: NA; J gene: TRBJ2-5; CDR3 protein: CASSGLSVAGGGTQYF; CDR3 DNA: TGTGCCAGCAGCGGTCTGTCGGTAGCGGGGGGGGGGACCCAGTACTTC
V gene: TRBV6-2/TRBV6-3; D gene: TRBD2; clone size: many; J gene: TRBJ2-5; CDR3 protein: CASSFGLAAYMETQYF; CDR3 DNA: TGTGCCAGCAGTTTTGGACTAGCGGCGTACATGGAGACCCAGTACTTC
V gene: TRBV7-3; D gene: NA; clone size: few; J gene: TRBJ1-6; CDR3 protein: CASSLMGWGNSPLHF; CDR3 DNA: TGTGCCAGCAGCTTAATGGGTTGGGGCAATTCACCCCTCCACTTT
V gene: TRBV9; D gene: NA; clone size: NA; J gene: TRBJ2-4; CDR3 protein: CASSVGLRGAKNIQYF; CDR3 DNA: TGTGCCAGCAGCGTGGGTCTCCGGGGGGCCAAAAACATTCAGTACTTC
V gene: TRBV5-6; D gene: NA; clone size: NA; J gene: TRBJ2-7; CDR3 protein: CASSLEAGPGQGEQYF; CDR3 DNA: TGTGCCAGCAGCTTGGAAGCAGGGCCGGGCCAAGGCGAGCAGTACTTC
V gene: TRBV5-1; D gene: TRBD2; clone size: NA; J gene: TRBJ2-7; CDR3 protein: CASSMGLTYEQYF; CDR3 DNA: TGCGCCAGCAGCATGGGACTAACCTACGAGCAGTACTTC
V gene: TRBV5-8; D gene: TRBD1; clone size: many; J gene: TRBJ2-7; CDR3 protein: CASGLEDRPSYEQYF; CDR3 DNA: TGTGCCAGCGGCCTTGAGGACAGGCCCTCCTACGAGCAGTACTTC
V gene: TRBV5-1; D gene: NA; clone size: NA; J gene: TRBJ1-1; CDR3 protein: CASSLGPEGGTEAFF; CDR3 DNA: TGCGCCAGCAGCTTAGGGCCGGAGGGTGGCACTGAAGCTTTCTTT
V gene: TRBV20-1; D gene: NA; clone size: many; J gene: TRBJ2-7; CDR3 protein: CSAREELTLWDEQYF; CDR3 DNA: TGCAGTGCTAGAGAGGAGCTAACGCTTTGGGACGAGCAGTACTTC
V gene: TRBV11-2; D gene: NA; clone size: few; J gene: TRBJ1-3; CDR3 protein: CASSLDTIGNTIYF; CDR3 DNA: TGTGCCAGCAGCTTAGACACCATAGGAAACACCATATATTTT
V gene: TRBV30; D gene: TRBD1; clone size: NA; J gene: TRBJ2-5; CDR3 protein: CAWSHPTGQETQYF; CDR3 DNA: TGTGCCTGGAGTCACCCGACAGGGCAAGAGACCCAGTACTTC
V gene: TRBV12-3/TRBV12-4; D gene: NA; clone size: few; J gene: TRBJ1-1; CDR3 protein: CASQGRLNTEAFF; CDR3 DNA: TGTGCCAGCCAAGGACGCCTGAACACTGAAGCTTTCTTT
V gene: TRBV20-1; D gene: TRBD1; clone size: many; J gene: TRBJ2-1; CDR3 protein: CSATTGTGGSNEQFF; CDR3 DNA: TGCAGTGCTACAACCGGGACAGGGGGTTCCAATGAGCAGTTCTTC
V gene: TRBV5-1; D gene: TRBD1; clone size: many; J gene: TRBJ2-5; CDR3 protein: CASTPDRDQETQYF; CDR3 DNA: TGCGCCAGCACTCCCGACAGGGACCAAGAGACCCAGTACTTC
V gene: TRBV29-1; D gene: NA; clone size: many; J gene: TRBJ2-5; CDR3 protein: CSAPEGETQYF; CDR3 DNA: TGCAGCGCCCCAGAGGGGGAGACCCAGTACTTC